Sequencing of this T cell receptor (beta chain) was carried out in a study of T cells in placental villitis. In terms of the full investigation: The study tested an allograft-versus-infection hypothesis by comparing placental TCR-beta repertoires in villitis of unknown etiology, unaffected controls matched for gestational age, and infectious villitis.

TCR-beta CDR3 regions were amplified from genomic DNA with the immunoSEQ v4 bias-controlled multiplex PCR assay, run blinded to group allocation. To estimate nucleated cell and T cell quantities per sample, reference gene primers were included together with the TCR-beta primers. Sequencing of the libraries was performed on an Illumina MiSeq with a 100-cycle paired-end protocol. Concerning the study's data processing: Diversity and richness were calculated in immunoSEQ Analyzer software, with richness determined by iChao1 and clonality derived from Pielou evenness and Shannon diversity (0-1, with higher values meaning less diverse). CDR3 amino acid sequences together with V/J genes were queried against VDJdb for CMV, EBV and influenza A specificities, with confidence 3 and substitution 2 applied. TCR-beta amino acid clonotype overlap between villitis of unknown etiology, infectious villitis and control repertoires was assessed with the Morisita-Horn index. TCRdb holds this immuneACCESS table with in-frame rearrangements only. Some clones are missing; in checked studies, unresolved V genes explain under half, and the rest has no known cause. That table furnishes V, J and clone size, whereas the DNA furnished D and trimming. This sample comprises about 6,000 clones, around 78% of them detected only once. About 8.6% of the sample is held by the ten biggest clonotypes.

The study included five infectious villitis placentae (four with confirmed cytomegalovirus and one with Toxoplasma gondii), and these placentae were not matched to the other groups. In the infectious villitis group, the mothers were found to be younger and to have smaller fetuses, and preterm delivery or intrauterine demise was recorded in a couple of cases. Placentae were collected after delivery and underwent gross and histological evaluation before archival tissue selection. Five 10-micron scrolls were cut from each FFPE block, and DNA was isolated using the AllPrep DNA/RNA FFPE Tissue kit. NanoDrop was used to check DNA concentration and purity, and a Bioanalyzer was used to assess RNA quality. Study-level results and caveats: Bulk tissue sequencing could not distinguish helper, regulatory or cytotoxic T cells, nor maternal versus fetal T cells, and excluded gamma-delta receptors. CMV-specific clone frequencies were higher in infectious CMV cases than in villitis of unknown etiology (0.011 vs 0.001), which did not differ from controls. Small amounts of decidua were contained in the paraffin blocks, so some of the captured T cells, especially in controls, may have been decidual rather than villous infiltrates.

This clone showed up just once. Its antigen is currently not known. Base qualities were left out, and no much larger clone turns up one base away. The sample was placental tissue containing maternal and fetal cells. The clonotype originates from a human patient with infectious villitis; the placental T cells may come from both mother and fetus.

The CDR3 amino acid sequence is: CASSYETSGNEQFF. The DNA is TGTGCCAGCAGTTACGAGACTAGCGGCAATGAGCAGTTCTTC. The V gene is TRBV6-2 or TRBV6-3 and the J gene is TRBJ2-1; the central 9 bases match TRBD2. The CDR3, from cysteine to phenylalanine, totals 14 residues. Of all the DNA, just the CDR3 is kept, 42 bases in frame from base 1. For CDR1 and CDR2, the germline V gene lists MNHEY and SVGEGT. Trimming takes 2 bases off V and 6 bases off J; junction bases not matched to a gene: 2.